The next 22 T cell receptor beta chains were all read from a single sample in a study of control samples from healthy donors and cancer patients. The assay was immunoSEQ multiplex PCR, and TCRdb's table has in-frame clones only and misses some. The table shows over 150,000 clones, with 96% occurring only once. Input material: blood. The receptors here all came from a woman between 25 and 40 years old in good health.

A word on this clone: This sample also contains other DNA sequences that code for the same CDR3. The rearrangement uses TRBV28 and TRBJ1-6; 10 bases agree with TRBD1. V gave up 3 bases and J gave up 8 bases; unmatched junction bases: 1. The V gene's germline CDR1 is MDHEN and CDR2 SYDVKM. This CDR3 comprises 14 residues. The CDR3 here is CASSLTGGYSPLHF. The CDR3 nucleotides read TGTGCCAGCAGTTTGACAGGGGGCTATTCACCCCTCCACTTT.

The chain employs TRBV25-1 and TRBJ2-5; D remains ambiguous. Trimming left V 7 bases short and J 1 base short, with 13 bases between. Germline CDR1 MGHDK, CDR2 SYGVNS. The CDR3 contains 14 residues. This chain's CDR3 is CASMVRYFQETQYF. The CDR3 bases are TGTGCCAGCATGGTGAGGTACTTCCAAGAGACCCAGTACTTC.

This rearrangement joins TRBV18 to TRBJ2-1; D perhaps matches TRBD2 (5 bases). The CDR3 length is 12 residues. The V end was cut by 7 bases, the J end by 7 bases, with 11 bases between. Germline-derived CDR1 and CDR2 are KGHSH and LQKENI. The CDR3 bases are TGTGCCAGCTTGGAGGCAACAAATGAGCAGTTCTTC. Translation gives CASLEATNEQFF. Looking up the rest from reference TRBV18 and TRBJ2-1 gives the full variable domain: NAGVMQNPRHLVRRRGQEARLRCSPMKGHSHVYWYRQLPEEGLKFMVYLQKENIIDESGMPKERFSAEFPKEGPSILRIQQVVRGDSAAYFCASLEATNEQFFGPGTRLTVL.

The chain joins TRBV28 to TRBJ2-3; possible D gene TRBD1, 5 bases. CDR1 and CDR2 from the germline V gene are MDHEN and SYDVKM. Between the trimmed V and J ends, which lost 10 bases and 5 bases, there was a span of 22 bases. This CDR3 comprises 15 residues. The CDR3 nucleotides read TGTGCCACCTTGGGAAAAAAGGGGCCCGGAGATACGCAGTATTTT. Its protein is CATLGKKGPGDTQYF.

J is TRBJ2-1 and V is TRBV9, with 9 bases lining up with TRBD2. Trimming at V came to 0 bases and at J to 1 base, leaving 2 bases not matched to a gene. Germline values: CDR1 SGDLS, CDR2 YYNGEE. This CDR3 spans 16 amino acids. The CDR3 DNA follows: TGTGCCAGCAGCGTAGCGGCGGGGGGGTCCTACAATGAGCAGTTCTTC. This gives the protein CASSVAAGGSYNEQFF.

The chain employs TRBV19 and TRBJ2-1; D is unresolved. The germline V gene encodes CDR1 LNHDA and CDR2 SQIVND (reference sequence). Between the trimmed V and J ends, which lost 2 bases and 7 bases, there was a span of 3 bases. This CDR3 region has 11 residues. CDR3 in amino acids: CASSISNEQFF. CDR3 DNA sequence: TGTGCCAGTAGTATATCGAATGAGCAGTTCTTC.

V usage is TRBV5-1 and J usage is TRBJ1-2, with 9 bases lining up with TRBD1. The CDR3 runs 12 residues. V shed 5 bases and J 8 bases; nucleotides not matched to a gene: 4. From germline, CDR1 is SGHRS and CDR2 YFSETQ. DNA of the CDR3: TGCGCCAGCAGTCGGGACAGGGACGGCTACACCTTC. It yields the protein CASSRDRDGYTF.

This sequence joins TRBV5-6 and TRBJ2-7, with 7 bases identical to TRBD2. Germline CDR1 SGHDT, CDR2 YYEEEE. The trim removed 4 bases at V and 2 bases at J, leaving 6 bases unmatched. This CDR3 spans 14 amino acids. Written as DNA, the CDR3 is TGTGCCAGCAGCCCTAGCGGTCCTCCCTACGAGCAGTACTTC. Its translation: CASSPSGPPYEQYF.

The rearrangement joins TRBV6-5 to TRBJ1-1, with D hard to call. The CDR3 loop spans 12 amino acids. V lost 0 bases to trimming and J lost 7 bases, with 6 bases between them. Germline V gene sequence: CDR1 MNHEY, CDR2 SVGAGI. DNA for the CDR3: TGTGCCAGCAGTTACTCGGCCGGTGAAGCTTTCTTT. Translated, it gives CASSYSAGEAFF.

The V gene is TRBV9, the J gene TRBJ2-2, with 7 bases that match TRBD1. The germline CDR1 and CDR2 sequences are SGDLS and YYNGEE. CDR3 size: 16 residues. J gave up 3 bases and V 4 bases, and 9 bases lay outside the gene matches. CDR3 in amino acids: CASSRVLGQYTGELFF. Here the CDR3 DNA reads TGTGCCAGCAGCCGAGTCCTGGGACAGTACACCGGGGAGCTGTTTTTT.

The chain uses TRBV2 and TRBJ1-2, with 7 bases aligning to TRBD1. V was clipped by 9 bases and J by 7 bases; unmatched bases: 8. The CDR3 spans 12 residues. In germline, CDR1 is SNHLY, CDR2 FYNNEI. DNA for the CDR3: TGTGCCAGTTACAGGGGTTCTTTTGGCTACACCTTC. It codes for CASYRGSFGYTF.

The genes are TRBV28 and TRBJ2-7; no firm D call. Deletions cut 6 bases from V and 7 bases from J, with 13 bases between. The CDR3 is made up of 12 amino acids. Germline values: CDR1 MDHEN, CDR2 SYDVKM. CDR3 amino acids: CASRNLLREQYF. Written as DNA, the CDR3 is TGTGCCAGCAGAAATCTTTTACGAGAGCAGTACTTC.

The chain is built from TRBV19 and TRBJ1-5, with D possibly being TRBD1 (5 bases). V was clipped by 11 bases and J by 0 bases, with 17 bases between them. Germline V CDR1 and CDR2: LNHDA, SQIVND (reference sequence). This CDR3 region has 15 residues. CDR3 residues: CASSNWGNSNQPQHF. CDR3 DNA sequence: TGTGCCTCCTCCAATTGGGGGAATAGCAATCAGCCCCAGCATTTT.

This chain connects TRBV14 to TRBJ1-1; tentative D call: TRBD1 (6 bases). Germline-derived CDR1 and CDR2 are SGHDN and FVKESK. This CDR3 is 15 amino acids long. Trimming removed 0 bases from V and 4 bases from J, with 12 bases in between. The DNA for the CDR3 is TGTGCCAGCAGCCAAGAACATTCAGGGGTCACTGAAGCTTTCTTT. It is translated as CASSQEHSGVTEAFF.

The chain couples TRBV5-1 to TRBJ2-6, with D unclear. The CDR3 sequence is 15 residues long. CDR1 and CDR2 (germline): SGHRS, YFSETQ. V lost 0 bases to trimming and J lost 0 bases, with 4 bases between them. CDR3 nucleotides: TGCGCCAGCAGCTTGGATGTCTCTGGGGCCAACGTCCTGACTTTC. This sequence encodes CASSLDVSGANVLTF.

The rearrangement links TRBV9 to TRBJ1-5; no reliable D call. The CDR3 sequence is 14 residues long. Germline CDR1 is SGDLS and CDR2 is YYNGEE. V was cut by 0 bases and J by 6 bases, with 10 bases left in between. The CDR3 is CASSVGGVGQPQHF. The CDR3 coding sequence is TGTGCCAGCAGCGTAGGAGGCGTTGGTCAGCCCCAGCATTTT. Full variable domain (outside the CDR3, taken from reference TRBV9 and TRBJ1-5): DSGVTQTPKHLITATGQRVTLRCSPRSGDLSVYWYQQSLDQGLQFLIQYYNGEERAKGNILERFSAQQFPDLHSELNLSSLELGDSALYFCASSVGGVGQPQHFGDGTRLSIL.

The gene calls are TRBV7-8 and TRBJ2-1; 7 nucleotides agree with TRBD1. This CDR3 has 14 amino acids. V was pared by 2 bases and J by 8 bases, with 6 bases of the junction left unmatched. Germline V gene data show CDR1 as SGHVS and CDR2 as FQNEAQ. The CDR3 reads CASSLQTGSDEQFF. In nucleotides, the CDR3 is TGTGCCAGCAGCTTACAGACAGGGTCGGATGAGCAGTTCTTC.

The rearrangement uses TRBV4-2 and TRBJ1-6; 8 bases align to TRBD1. Looked up from germline, CDR1 is LGHNA and CDR2 is YNFKEQ. There are 17 residues in the CDR3. The V gene end was trimmed by 2 bases and the J gene end by 9 bases; junction bases not matched to a gene: 12. The CDR3 DNA sequence: TGTGCCAGCAGCCAAATCAACAGGGGGGGAGTGGGTTCACCCCTCCACTTT. It translates to CASSQINRGGVGSPLHF.

The chain recombines TRBV28 with TRBJ1-1; TRBD1 aligns across 10 bases. J lost 4 bases, V lost 5 bases, and 10 bases had no gene match. The CDR3 length is 16 residues. Germline CDR1 MDHEN, CDR2 SYDVKM. CDR3 coding DNA: TGTGCCAGCAGTCCCGGGACAGGGGCCGTGGGCACTGAAGCTTTCTTT. Its protein is CASSPGTGAVGTEAFF.

J is TRBJ1-3 and V is TRBV6-6; 9 positions match TRBD1. Germline CDR1 reads MNHNY; CDR2 reads SVGAGI (reference sequence). Trimming took 4 bases from V and 2 from J; bases not matched to a gene: 6. The CDR3 loop spans 16 amino acids. This CDR3 reads CASSWTGESAGNTIYF. CDR3 DNA: TGTGCCAGCAGTTGGACAGGGGAATCGGCTGGAAACACCATATATTTT.

This clone has only a few counts. CDR3 DNA sequence: TGTGCCAGTAGTATCTCAGGGAATTCCTACAATGAGCAGTTCTTC. Its protein is CASSISGNSYNEQFF. The V and J genes are TRBV19 and TRBJ2-1; D is possibly TRBD1 (5 bases). This CDR3 is 15 amino acids long. Germline V gene data show CDR1 as LNHDA and CDR2 as SQIVND (reference sequence). V lost 3 bases and J lost 1, with 10 bases in between.

The chain uses TRBV10-2 and TRBJ1-1; D gene uncertain. Germline V gene data show CDR1 as WSHSY and CDR2 as SAAADI. The CDR3 is 12 amino acids. V lost 8 bases and J 1 base, leaving 8 bases between the germline ends. The CDR3 spells CASVGENTEAFF. For the CDR3, the DNA is TGCGCCAGCGTCGGGGAGAACACTGAAGCTTTCTTT.